The 11 T cell receptor beta chains given below trace back to one sample, sequenced in a study of neurological immune-mediated disorders. TCRdb used MiXCR to reprocess the 5' RACE reads, holding one entry per CDR3 protein. The sample has some 50,000 distinct CDR3 sequences, approximately 17% seen once. The sequenced material came from PBMCs. The source of these receptors is a man between 60 and 75 years old in good health.

The CDR3 reads CASSPTLLGQGVSNEQFF. The CDR3 region has the DNA TGCGCCAGCAGCCCTACCTTGCTGGGACAGGGGGTATCCAATGAGCAGTTCTTC. The chain has TRBV4-3 and TRBJ2-1; 11 bases fit TRBD1. Germline values: CDR1 LGHNA, CDR2 YSLEER. Trimming removed 4 bases from V and 6 bases from J; junction bases left unmatched: 14. The CDR3 sequence is 18 residues long.

This clonotype has only a few counts. The chain employs TRBV10-3 and TRBJ2-2; D is unresolved. CDR1 is ENHRY and CDR2 is SYGVKD in the germline V gene. CDR3 length: 14 amino acids. Between the trimmed V and J ends, which lost 5 bases and 0 bases, there was a span of 7 bases. DNA of the CDR3: TGTGCCATCAGTTCGGCTTCGAACACCGGGGAGCTGTTTTTT. It is translated as CAISSASNTGELFF.

In this sample, this clonotype turned up many times. The chain is built from TRBV6-5 and TRBJ2-7, with a weak D call TRBD2 (5 bases). CDR1 and CDR2 (germline): MNHEY, SVGAGI. V lost 1 base to trimming and J lost 3 bases, with 10 bases between them. The CDR3 covers 14 residues. This chain's CDR3 is CASSYLHAGYEQYF. The CDR3 DNA sequence: TGTGCCAGCAGTTACTTACATGCGGGCTACGAGCAGTACTTC.

This clonotype was seen ten or more times. The chain uses TRBV12-3 or TRBV12-4 and TRBJ2-1; either TRBD1 or TRBD2 may fit D (5 bases each). This CDR3 is built from 16 residues. Deletions cut 7 bases from V and 8 bases from J, with 24 bases between. The CDR3 nucleotides read TGTGCCAGCACCAGGACCGGGACCCCGACCCGGGATGAGCAGTTCTTC. It is translated as CASTRTGTPTRDEQFF.

This clonotype came up many times. J is TRBJ2-7 and V is TRBV6-6; D is perhaps TRBD1 (6 bases). CDR1 and CDR2 (germline): MNHNY, SVGAGI (reference sequence). The length of the CDR3 is 13 residues. Trimming took off 6 bases at V and 7 bases at J, with 16 bases between the two ends. The CDR3 sequence is CASSPEGVGEQYF. The CDR3 region has the DNA TGTGCCAGCAGCCCCGAGGGGGTCGGTGAGCAGTACTTC.

This clonotype was counted at least ten times. V is TRBV5-1 and J is TRBJ2-7; 8 bases line up with TRBD2. The CDR3 covers 14 residues. J lost 2 bases, V lost 4 bases, and 5 bases had no gene match. Germline V gene sequence: CDR1 SGHRS, CDR2 YFSETQ. The CDR3 reads CASSPELAAYEQYF. The CDR3 bases are TGCGCCAGCAGCCCCGAACTAGCGGCCTACGAGCAGTACTTC.

Ten or more counts support this clonotype. The chain joins TRBV20-1 to TRBJ2-7; D gene uncertain. Trimming removed 6 bases from V and 5 bases from J, with 11 bases in between. Germline CDR1 and CDR2: DFQATT and SNEGSKA (reference sequence). The CDR3 extends over 11 amino acids. CDR3 DNA: TGCAGTGCAGCCCCCTTGGACGAGCAGTACTTC. It yields the protein CSAAPLDEQYF.

On this clonotype: One junction end disagrees with the germline gene, perhaps due to a read error. V gene TRBV28 combines with J gene TRBJ1-3; maybe TRBD1 (5 bases). Germline CDR1 and CDR2: MDHEN and SYDVKM. The CDR3 contains 15 residues. The chain's CDR3 is CASSQVGLTGNTIYF. The CDR3 coding sequence is TGTGCCAGCAGTCAAGTGGGGCTGACCGGAAACACGATATATTTT.

This clonotype was observed many times. The genes are TRBV7-8 and TRBJ2-3; the D gene is possibly TRBD1 (6 bases). V lost 0 bases to trimming and J lost 4 bases, with 11 bases between them. Germline CDR1 is SGHVS and CDR2 is FQNEAQ. This CDR3 has 15 amino acids. The CDR3 DNA is TGTGCCAGCAGCTTAGCCGGGACACGTTCAGATACGCAGTATTTT. The encoded protein is CASSLAGTRSDTQYF. The whole variable domain, remainder taken from reference TRBV7-8 and TRBJ2-3, is GAGVSQSPRYKVAKRGQDVALRCDPISGHVSLFWYQQALGQGPEFLTYFQNEAQLDKSGLPSDRFFAERPEGSVSTLKIQRTQQEDSAVYLCASSLAGTRSDTQYFGPGTRLTVL.

V usage is TRBV12-3 or TRBV12-4 and J usage is TRBJ1-2; no clear D. The CDR3 runs 13 residues. V lost 11 bases and J 5 bases, leaving 18 bases between the germline ends. The CDR3 spells CAGNPGVTYGYTF. The CDR3 DNA reads TGTGCCGGCAATCCCGGTGTGACATATGGCTACACCTTC.

This clonotype was detected many times. The rearrangement uses TRBV20-1 and TRBJ1-1; 7 nucleotides line up with TRBD1. Unmatched junction bases numbered 9, after V lost 0 bases and J lost 2 bases. The germline V gene encodes CDR1 DFQATT and CDR2 SNEGSKA (reference sequence). This CDR3 is 16 amino acids long. As DNA, the CDR3 is TGCAGTGCTAGAGATTTGTTTGGGGACAGTAACACTGAAGCTTTCTTT. Translated, it gives CSARDLFGDSNTEAFF.